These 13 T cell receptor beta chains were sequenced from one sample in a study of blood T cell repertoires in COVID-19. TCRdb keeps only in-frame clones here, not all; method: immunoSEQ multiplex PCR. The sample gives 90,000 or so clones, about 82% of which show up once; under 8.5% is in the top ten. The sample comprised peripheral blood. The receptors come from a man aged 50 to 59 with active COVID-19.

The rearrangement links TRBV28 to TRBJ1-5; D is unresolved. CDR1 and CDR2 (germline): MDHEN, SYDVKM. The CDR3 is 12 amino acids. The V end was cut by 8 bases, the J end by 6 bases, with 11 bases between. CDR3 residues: CASVLRGQPQHF. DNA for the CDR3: TGTGCCAGCGTCTTGAGAGGTCAGCCCCAGCATTTT.

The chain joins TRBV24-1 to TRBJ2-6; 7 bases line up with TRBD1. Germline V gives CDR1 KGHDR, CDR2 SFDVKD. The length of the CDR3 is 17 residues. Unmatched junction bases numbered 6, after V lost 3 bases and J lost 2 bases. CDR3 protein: CATSDHRQGPGANVLTF. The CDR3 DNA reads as TGTGCCACCAGTGATCATCGACAGGGCCCTGGGGCCAACGTCCTGACTTTC.

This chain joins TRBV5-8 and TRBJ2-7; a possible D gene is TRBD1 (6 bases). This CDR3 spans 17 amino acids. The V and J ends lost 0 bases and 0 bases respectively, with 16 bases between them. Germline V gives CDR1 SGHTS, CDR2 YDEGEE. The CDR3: CASSLVKLTGSSYEQYF. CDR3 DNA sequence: TGTGCCAGCAGCTTGGTTAAATTAACAGGGAGCTCCTACGAGCAGTACTTC.

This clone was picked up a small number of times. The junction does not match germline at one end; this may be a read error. The chain's CDR3 is CASSPGSLKFF. CDR3 bases: TGTGCCAGCTCACCGGGGAGTTTAAAGTTCTTC. The rearrangement links TRBV18 to TRBJ2-7, with D maybe TRBD2 (5 bases). The CDR3 has 11 amino acids. Germline CDR1 reads KGHSH; CDR2 reads LQKENI.

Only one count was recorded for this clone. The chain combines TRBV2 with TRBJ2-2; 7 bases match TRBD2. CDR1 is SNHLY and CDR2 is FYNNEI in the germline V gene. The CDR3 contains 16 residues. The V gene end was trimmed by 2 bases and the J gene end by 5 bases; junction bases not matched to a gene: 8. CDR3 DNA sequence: TGTGCCAGCAGTGAAAGGGCTAGCGGATTGACCGGGGAGCTGTTTTTT. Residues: CASSERASGLTGELFF.

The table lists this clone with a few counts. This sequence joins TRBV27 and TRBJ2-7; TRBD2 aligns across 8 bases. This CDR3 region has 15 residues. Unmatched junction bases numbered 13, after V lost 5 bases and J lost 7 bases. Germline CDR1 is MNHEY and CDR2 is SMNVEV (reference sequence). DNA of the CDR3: TGTGCCAGCAGTCGCTCGGGACTAGACCTGGGGGAGCAGTACTTC. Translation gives CASSRSGLDLGEQYF.

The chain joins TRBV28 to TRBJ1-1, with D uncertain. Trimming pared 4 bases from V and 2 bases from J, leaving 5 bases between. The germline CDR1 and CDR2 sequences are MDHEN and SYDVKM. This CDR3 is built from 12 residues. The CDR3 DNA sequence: TGTGCCAGCAGTTGGACTAACACTGAAGCTTTCTTT. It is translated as CASSWTNTEAFF.

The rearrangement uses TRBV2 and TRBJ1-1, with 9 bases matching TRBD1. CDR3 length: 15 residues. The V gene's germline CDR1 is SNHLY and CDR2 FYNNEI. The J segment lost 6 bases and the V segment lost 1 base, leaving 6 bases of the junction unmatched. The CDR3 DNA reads TGTGCCAGCAGTGAAGAGGGGACAGGGTGGTCTGAAGCTTTCTTT. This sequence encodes CASSEEGTGWSEAFF.

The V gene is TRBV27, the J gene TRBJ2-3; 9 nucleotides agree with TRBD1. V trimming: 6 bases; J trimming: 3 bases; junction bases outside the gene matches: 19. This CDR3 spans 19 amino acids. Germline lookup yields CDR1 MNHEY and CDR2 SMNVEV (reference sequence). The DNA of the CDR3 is TGTGCCAGCAGCTTGAAACCAACTTGGGGGACAGGGAGAACAGATACGCAGTATTTT. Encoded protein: CASSLKPTWGTGRTDTQYF.

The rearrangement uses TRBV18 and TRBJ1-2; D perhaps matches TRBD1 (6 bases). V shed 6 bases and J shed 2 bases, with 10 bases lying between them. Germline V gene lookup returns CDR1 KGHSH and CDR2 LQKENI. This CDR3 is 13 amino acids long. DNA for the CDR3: TGTGCCAGCTCCTCGGGACAAAACTATGGCTACACCTTC. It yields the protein CASSSGQNYGYTF.

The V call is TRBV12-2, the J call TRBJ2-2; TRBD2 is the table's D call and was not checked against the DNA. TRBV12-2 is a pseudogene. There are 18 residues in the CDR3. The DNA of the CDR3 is TGTGCAAGTCGCTTAGCGGATAGCGGGAAACATTACACCGGGGAGCTGTTTTTT. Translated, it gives CASRLADSGKHYTGELFF.

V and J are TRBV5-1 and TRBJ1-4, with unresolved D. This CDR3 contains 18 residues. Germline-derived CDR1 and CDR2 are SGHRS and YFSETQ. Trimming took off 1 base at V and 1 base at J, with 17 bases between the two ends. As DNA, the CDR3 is TGCGCCAGCAGCTTGAGCCCAAACCAACGTCTAACTAATGAAAAACTGTTTTTT. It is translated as CASSLSPNQRLTNEKLFF.

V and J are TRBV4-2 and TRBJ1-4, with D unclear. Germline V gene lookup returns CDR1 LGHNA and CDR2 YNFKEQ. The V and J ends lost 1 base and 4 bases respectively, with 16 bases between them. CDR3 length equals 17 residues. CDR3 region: CASSQGNDFSHNEKLFF. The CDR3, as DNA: TGTGCCAGCAGCCAAGGAAACGACTTTTCTCATAATGAAAAACTGTTTTTT.